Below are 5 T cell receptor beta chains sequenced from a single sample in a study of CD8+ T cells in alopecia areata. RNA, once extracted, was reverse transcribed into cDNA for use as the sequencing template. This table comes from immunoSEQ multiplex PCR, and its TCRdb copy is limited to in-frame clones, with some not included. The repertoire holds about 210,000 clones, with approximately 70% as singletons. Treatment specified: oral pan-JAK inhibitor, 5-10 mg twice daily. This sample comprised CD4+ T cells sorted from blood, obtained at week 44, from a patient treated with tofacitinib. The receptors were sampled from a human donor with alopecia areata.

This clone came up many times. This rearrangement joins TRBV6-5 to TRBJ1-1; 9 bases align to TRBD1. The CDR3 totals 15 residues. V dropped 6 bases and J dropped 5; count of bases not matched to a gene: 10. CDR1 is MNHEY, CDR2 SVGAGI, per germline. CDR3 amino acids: CASRMTGGSATEAFF. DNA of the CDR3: TGTGCCAGCAGGATGACAGGGGGGTCCGCTACTGAAGCTTTCTTT.

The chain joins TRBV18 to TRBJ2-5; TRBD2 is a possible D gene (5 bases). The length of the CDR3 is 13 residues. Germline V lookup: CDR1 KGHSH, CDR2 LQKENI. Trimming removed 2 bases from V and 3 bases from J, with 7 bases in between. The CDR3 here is CASSPGLKETQYF. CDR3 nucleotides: TGTGCCAGCTCACCAGGACTTAAAGAGACCCAGTACTTC.

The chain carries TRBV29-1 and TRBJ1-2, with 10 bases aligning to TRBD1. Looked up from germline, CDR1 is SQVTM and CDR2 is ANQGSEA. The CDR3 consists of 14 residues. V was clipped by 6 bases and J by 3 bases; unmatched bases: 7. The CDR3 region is CSVRGGTGDYGYTF. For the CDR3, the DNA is TGCAGCGTCCGAGGGGGGACAGGGGACTATGGCTACACCTTC.

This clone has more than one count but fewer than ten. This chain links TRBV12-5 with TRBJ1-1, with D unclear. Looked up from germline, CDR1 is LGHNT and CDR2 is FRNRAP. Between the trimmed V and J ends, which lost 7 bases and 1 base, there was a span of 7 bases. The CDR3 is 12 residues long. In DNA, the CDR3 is TGTGCTAGTGCCTGGGAGAACACTGAAGCTTTCTTT. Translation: CASAWENTEAFF. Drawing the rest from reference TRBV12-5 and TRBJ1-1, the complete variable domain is DARVTQTPRHKVTEMGQEVTMRCQPILGHNTVFWYRQTMMQGLELLAYFRNRAPLDDSGMPKDRFSAEMPDATLATLKIQPSEPRDSAVYFCASAWENTEAFFGQGTRLTVV.

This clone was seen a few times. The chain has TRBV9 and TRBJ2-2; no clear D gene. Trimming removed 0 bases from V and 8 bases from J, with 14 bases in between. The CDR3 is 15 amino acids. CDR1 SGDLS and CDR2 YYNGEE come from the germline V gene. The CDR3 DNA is TGTGCCAGCAGCGTAGAAGGCCCGCTCACAGGGGAGCTGTTTTTT. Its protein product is CASSVEGPLTGELFF.